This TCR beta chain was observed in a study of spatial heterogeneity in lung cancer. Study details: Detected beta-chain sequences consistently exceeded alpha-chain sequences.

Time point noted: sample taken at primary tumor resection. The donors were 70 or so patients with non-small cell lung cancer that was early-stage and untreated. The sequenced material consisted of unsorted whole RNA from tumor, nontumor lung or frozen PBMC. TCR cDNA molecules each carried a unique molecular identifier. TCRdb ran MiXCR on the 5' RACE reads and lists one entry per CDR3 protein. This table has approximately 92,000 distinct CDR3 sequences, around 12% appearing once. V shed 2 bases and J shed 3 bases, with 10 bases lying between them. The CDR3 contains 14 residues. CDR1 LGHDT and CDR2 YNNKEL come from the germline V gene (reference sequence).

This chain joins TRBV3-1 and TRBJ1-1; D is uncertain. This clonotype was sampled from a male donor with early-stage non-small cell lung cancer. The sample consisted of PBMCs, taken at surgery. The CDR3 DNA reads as TGTGCCAGCAGCCAACGTTCCCAGGACACTGAAGCTTTCTTT. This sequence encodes CASSQRSQDTEAFF.